This T cell receptor beta chain was captured in a study of blood T cell repertoires in COVID-19. Looking at the study overall: The samples span acute and convalescent COVID-19 from the United States, Italy and Spain.

Here immunoSEQ multiplex PCR was the method, and the copy in TCRdb shows in-frame clones only, minus some. The sample yields about 150,000 clones, approximately 90% seen once. This CDR3 contains 14 residues. Trimming removed 1 base at V and 4 bases at J, with 11 bases between. Germline V gives CDR1 SGHDT, CDR2 YYEEEE. This chain uses TRBV5-6 with TRBJ1-2; weak D call: TRBD1 (5 bases). The sequenced sample consisted of peripheral blood. This clonotype was obtained from a man between 18 and 29 years old with COVID-19, enrolled during active disease. The CDR3 region has the DNA TGTGCCAGCAGCTTGATCAGGGCCGTCTATGGCTACACCTTC. Its translation: CASSLIRAVYGYTF.